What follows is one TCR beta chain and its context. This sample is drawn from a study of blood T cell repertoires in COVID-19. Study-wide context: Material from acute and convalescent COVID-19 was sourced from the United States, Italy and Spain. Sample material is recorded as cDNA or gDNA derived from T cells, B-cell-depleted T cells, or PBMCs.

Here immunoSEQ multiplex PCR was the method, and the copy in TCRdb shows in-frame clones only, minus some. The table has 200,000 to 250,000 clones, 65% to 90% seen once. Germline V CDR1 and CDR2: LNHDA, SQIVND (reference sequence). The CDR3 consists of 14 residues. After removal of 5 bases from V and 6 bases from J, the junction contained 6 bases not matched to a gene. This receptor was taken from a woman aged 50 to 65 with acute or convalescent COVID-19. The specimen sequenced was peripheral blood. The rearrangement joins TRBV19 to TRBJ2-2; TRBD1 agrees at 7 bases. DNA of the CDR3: TGTGCCAGTAGTCTTTCCGACAGGGCCGGGGAGCTGTTTTTT. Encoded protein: CASSLSDRAGELFF.